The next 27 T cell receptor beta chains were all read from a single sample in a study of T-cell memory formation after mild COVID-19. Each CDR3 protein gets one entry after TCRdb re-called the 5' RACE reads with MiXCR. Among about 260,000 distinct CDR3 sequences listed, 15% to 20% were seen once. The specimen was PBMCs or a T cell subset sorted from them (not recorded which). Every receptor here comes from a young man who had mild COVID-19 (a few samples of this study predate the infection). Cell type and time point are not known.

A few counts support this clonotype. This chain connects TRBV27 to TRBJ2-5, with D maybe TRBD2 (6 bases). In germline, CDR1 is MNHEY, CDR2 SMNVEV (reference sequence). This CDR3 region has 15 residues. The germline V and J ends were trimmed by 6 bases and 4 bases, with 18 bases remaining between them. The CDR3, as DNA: TGTGCCAGCAGGAAGGCCACTAGCATCACAGAGACCCAGTACTTC. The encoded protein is CASRKATSITETQYF.

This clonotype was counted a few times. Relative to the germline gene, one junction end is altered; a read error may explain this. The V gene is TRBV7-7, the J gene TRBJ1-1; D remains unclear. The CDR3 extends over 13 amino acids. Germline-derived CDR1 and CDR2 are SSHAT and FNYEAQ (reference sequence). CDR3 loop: CASSRGPSTEAFF. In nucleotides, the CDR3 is TGTGCTAGCAGCCGCGGGCCGAGTACTGAAGCTTTCTTT.

CDR3: CASTEGGGTEFF. CDR3 sequence (DNA): TGTGCCAGCACCGAGGGGGGGGGTACGGAGTTCTTC. This chain joins TRBV6-2 or TRBV6-3 and TRBJ2-1; possible D gene TRBD2, 7 bases. Per the germline V gene, CDR1 is MNHEY and CDR2 is SVGEGT. The V end was cut by 7 bases, the J end by 14 bases, with 18 bases between. The length of the CDR3 is 12 residues.

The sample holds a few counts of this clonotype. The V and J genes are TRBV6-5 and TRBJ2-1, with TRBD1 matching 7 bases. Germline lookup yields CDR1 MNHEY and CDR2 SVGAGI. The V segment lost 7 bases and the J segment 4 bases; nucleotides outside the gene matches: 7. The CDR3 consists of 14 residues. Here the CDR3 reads CASTKGQLYNEQFF. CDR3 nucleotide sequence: TGTGCCAGCACCAAGGGACAGCTATACAATGAGCAGTTCTTC.

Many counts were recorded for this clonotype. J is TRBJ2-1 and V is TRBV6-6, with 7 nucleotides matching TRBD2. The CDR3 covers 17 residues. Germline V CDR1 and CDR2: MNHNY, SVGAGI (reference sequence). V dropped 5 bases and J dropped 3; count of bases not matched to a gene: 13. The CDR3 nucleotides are TGTGCCAGCAGTGTAGCTTGGGGGGGTTTGGGCTACAATGAGCAGTTCTTC. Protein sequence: CASSVAWGGLGYNEQFF.

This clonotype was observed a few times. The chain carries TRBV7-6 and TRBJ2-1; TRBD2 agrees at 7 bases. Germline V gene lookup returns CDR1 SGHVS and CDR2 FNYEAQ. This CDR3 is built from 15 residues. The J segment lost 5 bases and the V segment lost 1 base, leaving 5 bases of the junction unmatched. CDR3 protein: CASSLGLAEDNEQFF. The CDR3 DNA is TGTGCCAGCAGCTTAGGACTAGCCGAGGACAATGAGCAGTTCTTC.

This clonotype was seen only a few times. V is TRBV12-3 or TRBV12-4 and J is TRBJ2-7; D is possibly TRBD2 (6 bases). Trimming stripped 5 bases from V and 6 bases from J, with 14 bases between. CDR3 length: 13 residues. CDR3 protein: CASSPLGRSEQYV. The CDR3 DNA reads TGTGCCAGCAGTCCGTTAGGGAGGTCCGAGCAGTACGTC.

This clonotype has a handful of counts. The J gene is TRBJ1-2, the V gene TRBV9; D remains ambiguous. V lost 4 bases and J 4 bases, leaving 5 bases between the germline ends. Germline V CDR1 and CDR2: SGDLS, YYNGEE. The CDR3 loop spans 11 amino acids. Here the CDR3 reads CASSTIYGYTF. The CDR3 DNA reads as TGTGCCAGCAGCACAATCTATGGCTACACCTTC.

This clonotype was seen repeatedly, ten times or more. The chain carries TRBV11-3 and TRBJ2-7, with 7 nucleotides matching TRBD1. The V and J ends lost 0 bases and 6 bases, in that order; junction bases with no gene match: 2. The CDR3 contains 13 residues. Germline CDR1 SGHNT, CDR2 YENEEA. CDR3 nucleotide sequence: TGTGCCAGCAGCTTAGAGTCAGGGGGCGAGCAGTACTTC. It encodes CASSLESGGEQYF.

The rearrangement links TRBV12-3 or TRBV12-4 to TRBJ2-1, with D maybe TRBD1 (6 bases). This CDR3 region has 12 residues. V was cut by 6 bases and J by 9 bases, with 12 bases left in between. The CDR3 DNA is TGTGCCAGCAGCTTACAGGGCGGTGAGCAGTTCTTC. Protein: CASSLQGGEQFF.

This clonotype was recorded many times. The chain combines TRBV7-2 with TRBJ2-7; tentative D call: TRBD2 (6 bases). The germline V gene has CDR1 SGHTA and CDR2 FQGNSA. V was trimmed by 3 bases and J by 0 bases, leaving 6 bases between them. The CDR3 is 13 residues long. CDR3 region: CASSLTSSYEQYF. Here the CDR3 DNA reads TGTGCCAGCAGCTTGACTAGCTCCTACGAGCAGTACTTC.

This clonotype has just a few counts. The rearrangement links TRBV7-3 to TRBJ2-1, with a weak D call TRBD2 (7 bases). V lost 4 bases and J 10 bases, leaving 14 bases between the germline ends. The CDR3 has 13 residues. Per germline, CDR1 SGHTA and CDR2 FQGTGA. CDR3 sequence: CASSSAGAGEQFF. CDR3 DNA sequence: TGTGCCAGCAGCTCCGCGGGGGCGGGGGAGCAGTTCTTC.

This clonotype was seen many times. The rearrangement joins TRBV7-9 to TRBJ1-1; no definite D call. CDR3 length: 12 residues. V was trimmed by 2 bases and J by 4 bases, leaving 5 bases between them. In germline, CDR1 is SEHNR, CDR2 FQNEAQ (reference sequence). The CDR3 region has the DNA TGTGCCAGCAGCTTACAGGCCACTGAAGCTTTCTTT. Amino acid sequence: CASSLQATEAFF.

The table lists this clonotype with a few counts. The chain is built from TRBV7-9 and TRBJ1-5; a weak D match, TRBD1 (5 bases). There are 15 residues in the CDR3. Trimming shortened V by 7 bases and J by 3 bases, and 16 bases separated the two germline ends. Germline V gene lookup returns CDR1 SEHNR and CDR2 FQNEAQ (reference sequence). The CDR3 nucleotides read TGTGCCAGCACCCAGGGCGGGGACCCCAATCAGCCCCAGCATTTT. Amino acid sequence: CASTQGGDPNQPQHF.

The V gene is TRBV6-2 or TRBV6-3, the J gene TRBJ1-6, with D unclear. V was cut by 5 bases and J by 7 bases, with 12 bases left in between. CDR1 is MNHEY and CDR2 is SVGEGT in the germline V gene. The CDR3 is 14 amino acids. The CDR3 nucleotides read TGTGCCAGCAGTACGAGGACGGTAAATTCACCCCTCCACTTT. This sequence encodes CASSTRTVNSPLHF.

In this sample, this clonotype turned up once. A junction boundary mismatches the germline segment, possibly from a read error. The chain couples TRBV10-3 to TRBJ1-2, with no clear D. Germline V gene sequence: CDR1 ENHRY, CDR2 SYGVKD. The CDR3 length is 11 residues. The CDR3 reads CAIRTEAGVNF. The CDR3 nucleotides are TGTGCCATCAGGACCGAGGCGGGCGTGAACTTC.

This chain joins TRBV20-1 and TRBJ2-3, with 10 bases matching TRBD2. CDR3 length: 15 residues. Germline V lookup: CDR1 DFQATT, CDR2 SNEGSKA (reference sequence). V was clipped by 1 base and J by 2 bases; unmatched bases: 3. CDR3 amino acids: CSARVLAGVTDTQYF. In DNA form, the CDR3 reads TGCAGTGCTAGAGTTCTAGCGGGGGTCACAGATACGCAGTATTTT.

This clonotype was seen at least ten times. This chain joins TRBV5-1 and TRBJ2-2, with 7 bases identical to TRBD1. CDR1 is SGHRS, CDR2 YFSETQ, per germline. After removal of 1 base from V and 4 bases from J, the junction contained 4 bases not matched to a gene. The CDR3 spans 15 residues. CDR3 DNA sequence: TGCGCCAGCAGCTTGAGGACAGGAGCCACCGGGGAGCTGTTTTTT. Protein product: CASSLRTGATGELFF.

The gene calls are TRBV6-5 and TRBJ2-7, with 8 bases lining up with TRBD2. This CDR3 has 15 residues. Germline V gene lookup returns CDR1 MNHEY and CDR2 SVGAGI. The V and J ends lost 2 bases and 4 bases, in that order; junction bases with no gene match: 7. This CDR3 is CASSYGRGALYEQYF. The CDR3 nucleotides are TGTGCCAGCAGTTACGGGCGGGGGGCGTTGTACGAGCAGTACTTC.

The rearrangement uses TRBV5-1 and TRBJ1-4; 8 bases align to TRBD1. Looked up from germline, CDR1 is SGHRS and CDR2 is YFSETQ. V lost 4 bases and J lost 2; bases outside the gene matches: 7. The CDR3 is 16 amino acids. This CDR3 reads CASSIGQGSTNEKLFF. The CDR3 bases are TGCGCCAGCAGCATAGGACAGGGTTCGACTAATGAAAAACTGTTTTTT.

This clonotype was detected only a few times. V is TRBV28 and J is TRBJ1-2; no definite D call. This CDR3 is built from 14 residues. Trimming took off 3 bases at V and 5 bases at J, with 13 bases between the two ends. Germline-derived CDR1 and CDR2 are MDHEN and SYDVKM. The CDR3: CASSLPGSPYGYTF. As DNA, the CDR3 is TGTGCCAGCAGTTTGCCAGGCAGCCCTTATGGCTACACCTTC.

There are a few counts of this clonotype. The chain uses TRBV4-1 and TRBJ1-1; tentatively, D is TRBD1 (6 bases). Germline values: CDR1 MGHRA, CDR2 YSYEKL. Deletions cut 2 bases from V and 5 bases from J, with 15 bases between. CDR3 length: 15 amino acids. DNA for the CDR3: TGCGCCAGCAGCCAAATCTCCCCAGGGGAAACTGAAGCTTTCTTT. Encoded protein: CASSQISPGETEAFF.

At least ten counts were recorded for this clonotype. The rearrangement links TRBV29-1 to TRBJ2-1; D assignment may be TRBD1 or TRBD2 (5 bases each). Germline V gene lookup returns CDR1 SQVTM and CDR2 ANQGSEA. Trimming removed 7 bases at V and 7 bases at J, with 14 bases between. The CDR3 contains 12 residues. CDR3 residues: CSAGSSGNEQFF. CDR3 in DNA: TGCAGCGCGGGGAGCTCAGGGAATGAGCAGTTCTTC.

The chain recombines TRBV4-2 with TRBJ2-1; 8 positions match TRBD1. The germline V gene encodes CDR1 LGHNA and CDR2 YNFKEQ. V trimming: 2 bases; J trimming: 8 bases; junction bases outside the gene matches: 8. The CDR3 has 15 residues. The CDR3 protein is CASSQLDRVRDEQFF. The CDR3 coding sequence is TGTGCCAGCAGCCAACTGGACAGGGTTCGGGATGAGCAGTTCTTC.

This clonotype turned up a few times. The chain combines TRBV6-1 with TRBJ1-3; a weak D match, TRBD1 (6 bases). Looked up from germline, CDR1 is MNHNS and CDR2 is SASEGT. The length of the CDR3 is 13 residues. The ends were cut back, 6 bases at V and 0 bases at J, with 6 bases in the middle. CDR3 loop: CASSRGSGNTIYF. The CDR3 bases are TGTGCCAGCAGCAGGGGCTCTGGAAACACCATATATTTT.

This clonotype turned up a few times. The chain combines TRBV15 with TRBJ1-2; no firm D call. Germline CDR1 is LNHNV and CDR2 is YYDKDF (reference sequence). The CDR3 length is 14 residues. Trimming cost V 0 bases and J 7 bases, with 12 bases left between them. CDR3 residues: CATSRDETVSGYTF. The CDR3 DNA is TGTGCCACCAGCAGAGATGAGACGGTCTCTGGCTACACCTTC.

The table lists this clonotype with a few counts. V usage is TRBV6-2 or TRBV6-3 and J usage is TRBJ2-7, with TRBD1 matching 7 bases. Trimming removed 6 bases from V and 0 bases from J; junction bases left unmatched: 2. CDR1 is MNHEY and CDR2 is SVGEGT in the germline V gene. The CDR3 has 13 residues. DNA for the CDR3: TGTGCCAGCAGCTCAGGGGGCTCCTACGAGCAGTACTTC. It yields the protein CASSSGGSYEQYF.